The rows below give T cell receptor beta chains drawn from one sample of a study of CD8 T cells in ankylosing spondylitis. TCRdb re-called the 5' RACE reads with MiXCR, one entry per CDR3 protein. The sample gives about 360,000 distinct CDR3 sequences, approximately 22% of which show up once; less than 15% is in the top ten. The sequencing sample was made of blood, either unsorted or a sorted T cell fraction (not recorded which). The receptor source for this set is a male donor with ankylosing spondylitis or in good health (not recorded which). The CDR3 runs from the conserved cysteine through the conserved F or W. D genes are given only for firm matches. Clone size appears in some rows only: once, few, many, or a class for an expanded clone.

J: TRBJ1-5; size: -; V: TRBV24-1; D: -; CDR3: CATSDFSSNQPQHF; DNA: TGTGCCACCAGTGATTTCAGCAGCAATCAGCCCCAGCATTTT
J: TRBJ1-6; size: -; V: TRBV6-5; D: -; CDR3: CASSYVREFGSPLHF; DNA: TGTGCCAGCAGTTATGTGAGGGAGTTCGGTTCACCCCTCCACTTT
J: TRBJ2-3; size: few; V: TRBV6-1; D: TRBD1; CDR3: CASSGVDRVRDTQYF; DNA: TGTGCCAGCAGTGGGGTCGACAGGGTGCGAGATACGCAGTATTTT
J: TRBJ2-1; size: few; V: TRBV11-1; D: TRBD2; CDR3: CASSFPLAGVPQSYNEQFF; DNA: TGTGCCAGCAGCTTTCCACTAGCGGGGGTCCCCCAGAGCTACAATGAGCAGTTCTTC
J: TRBJ1-6; size: -; V: TRBV7-9; D: -; CDR3: CASGRGGNSPLHF; DNA: TGTGCCAGCGGTCGAGGAGGGAATTCACCCCTCCACTTT
J: TRBJ2-3; size: many; V: TRBV20-1; D: TRBD2; CDR3: CSARAFGLAGGSRPTDTQYF; DNA: TGCAGTGCTAGAGCGTTCGGGCTAGCGGGGGGCTCCCGACCCACAGATACGCAGTATTTT
J: TRBJ1-1; size: -; V: TRBV20-1; D: -; CDR3: CSARDLAVEAFF; DNA: TGCAGTGCTAGAGATTTGGCAGTTGAAGCTTTCTTT
J: TRBJ2-7; size: -; V: TRBV20-1; D: -; CDR3: CSAKLAYEQYF; DNA: TGCAGTGCCAAACTAGCCTACGAGCAGTACTTC
J: TRBJ2-7; size: -; V: TRBV20-1; D: -; CDR3: CSAIQDLSYEQYF; DNA: TGCAGTGCTATCCAAGACCTTTCCTACGAGCAGTACTTC
J: TRBJ2-1; size: -; V: TRBV19; D: -; CDR3: CASGGQPLRNEQFF; DNA: TGTGCCAGTGGCGGACAGCCCCTAAGGAATGAGCAGTTCTTC
J: TRBJ2-7; size: -; V: TRBV30; D: -; CDR3: CAWSVQWGYEQYF; DNA: TGTGCCTGGAGTGTACAATGGGGTTACGAGCAGTACTTC
J: TRBJ2-5; size: -; V: TRBV7-9; D: -; CDR3: CASSLWAEQETQYF; DNA: TGTGCCAGCAGCTTATGGGCCGAACAAGAGACCCAGTACTTC
J: TRBJ2-7; size: -; V: TRBV11-2; D: -; CDR3: CASSLIWTAYEQYF; DNA: TGTGCCAGCAGCCTAATCTGGACAGCCTACGAGCAGTACTTC
J: TRBJ2-3; size: few; V: TRBV20-1; D: -; CDR3: CSARPGIPPDTQYF; DNA: TGCAGTGCTAGGCCGGGGATACCCCCAGATACGCAGTATTTT
J: TRBJ2-2; size: -; V: TRBV10-3; D: TRBD2; CDR3: CAISDPDRGRGLAGNTGELFF; DNA: TGTGCCATCAGTGACCCGGACAGGGGAAGGGGACTAGCGGGAAACACCGGGGAGCTGTTTTTT
J: TRBJ2-1; size: few; V: TRBV12-3/TRBV12-4; D: TRBD1; CDR3: CASSRQGSYNEQFF; DNA: TGTGCCAGCAGCCGACAGGGCTCCTACAATGAGCAGTTCTTC